This T cell receptor (beta chain) was identified in a study of T cell repertoires in cytomegalovirus infection. Study-wide background: Used in the study were CMV epitopes, some recently identified and HLA-C-restricted, others well-studied and HLA-B-restricted. Overall study results and limits: Clonotypes of TCR beta that were HLA-C-restricted and CMV-specific dominated the ex vivo response.

Concerning this clonotype itself: The antigen is unknown.

TCRdb redid the calling of the reads with MiXCR, one entry per CDR3 protein. The data show approximately 990,000 distinct CDR3 sequences, with around 30% seen just once and around 15% held by the top ten. The CDR3 consists of 17 residues. V was shortened by 0 bases and J by 5 bases, with 18 bases between the two germline ends. Looked up from germline, CDR1 is SGDLS and CDR2 is YYNGEE. Here the sequenced sample was cultured CD8+ T cells from PBMCs, taken from culture after CMV antigen stimulation. This receptor was obtained from a human donor in good health (CMV status not recorded). Some clones in this sample may be carry-over from other donors' samples. The rearrangement uses TRBV9 and TRBJ2-1, with D perhaps TRBD2 (6 bases). CDR3 DNA: TGTGCCAGCAGCGTAGTTGGAAGTAGGTGGGGGGACAATGAGCAGTTCTTC. Its protein is CASSVVGSRWGDNEQFF.